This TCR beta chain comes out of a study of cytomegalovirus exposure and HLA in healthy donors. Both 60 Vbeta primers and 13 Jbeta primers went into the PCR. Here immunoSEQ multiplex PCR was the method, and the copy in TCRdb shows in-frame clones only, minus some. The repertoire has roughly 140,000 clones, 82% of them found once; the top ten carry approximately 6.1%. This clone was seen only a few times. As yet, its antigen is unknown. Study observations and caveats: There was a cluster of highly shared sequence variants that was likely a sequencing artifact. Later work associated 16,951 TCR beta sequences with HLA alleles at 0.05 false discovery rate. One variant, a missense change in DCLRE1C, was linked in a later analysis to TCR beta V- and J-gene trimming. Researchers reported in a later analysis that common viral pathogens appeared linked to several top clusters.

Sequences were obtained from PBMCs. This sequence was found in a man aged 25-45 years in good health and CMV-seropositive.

The CDR3 DNA reads TGTGCCAGCAGCCAAGATCTGGGACTAGCGGTAGATACGCAGTATTTT. This codes for CASSQDLGLAVDTQYF. The gene calls are TRBV4-2 and TRBJ2-3; TRBD2 matches 11 bases. CDR1 and CDR2 (germline): LGHNA, YNFKEQ. The CDR3 loop spans 16 amino acids. V was clipped by 0 bases and J by 5 bases; unmatched bases: 4.